Listed below are T cell receptor beta chains from one sample, sequenced in a study of tumor and adjacent non-tumor tissue in lung cancer. Each CDR3 protein is one row after TCRdb ran MiXCR on the multiplex PCR reads. The sample holds about 67,000 distinct CDR3 sequences, around 82% seen once. Sequences were obtained from distant non-tumor lung tissue. The receptors were gathered from a man in his 60s with non-small cell lung cancer. Each CDR3 is given with its conserved first and last residue. D genes are given only for firm matches. Some rows have no size entry. The others give once, few or many, or a class for an expanded clone.

D	V	J	size	CDR3	DNA
.	TRBV19	TRBJ1-5	many	CASSIGGSRGQPQHF	TGTGCCAGTAGTATAGGAGGGTCCCGCGGTCAGCCCCAGCATTTT
.	TRBV11-3	TRBJ2-3	.	CASSVSPGDTQYF	TGTGCCAGCAGCGTGTCACCTGGCGATACGCAGTATTTT
.	TRBV5-4	TRBJ1-2	.	CASSLMGGYNYGYTF	TGTGCCAGCAGCTTGATGGGTGGCTACAACTATGGCTACACCTTC
.	TRBV5-1	TRBJ2-3	.	CASSSDREGRSYRTDTQYF	TGCGCCAGCAGTAGTGACAGGGAGGGGAGATCGTACCGCACAGATACGCAGTATTTT
.	TRBV2	TRBJ2-7	few	CASTEGPSYEQYF	TGTGCCAGCACTGAGGGTCCCAGCTACGAGCAGTACTTC
TRBD2	TRBV5-1	TRBJ2-1	.	CASSTSGHYNEQLF	TGTGCCAGCAGCACTAGCGGCCACTACAATGAGCAGCTCTTC
.	TRBV11-1	TRBJ1-1	.	CASRLAPGAETFF	TGTGCCAGCCGCTTAGCGCCTGGGGCTGAAACTTTCTTT
.	TRBV4-2	TRBJ2-7	.	CASSPIVGREEQYF	TGTGCCAGCAGCCCGATAGTGGGTAGGGAGGAGCAGTACTTC
.	TRBV5-1	TRBJ2-1	few	CASSKDSTYNEQLF	TGCGCCAGCAGCAAGGACAGTACCTACAATGAGCAGCTCTTC
.	TRBV6-6	TRBJ2-2	.	CASSYVTGPSRGTRELFF	TGTGCCAGCAGTTACGTCACGGGCCCTTCTAGAGGGACCAGGGAGTTGTTTTTT
TRBD2	TRBV11-1	TRBJ2-1	.	CARSPSSGPYNEQFF	TGTGCTAGGAGCCCATCTAGCGGTCCGTACAATGAGCAGTTCTTC
.	TRBV6-2/TRBV6-3	TRBJ2-4	.	CASSSLQGGAKKIQYF	TGTGCCAGCAGTTCCCTTCAGGGCGGAGCCAAAAAGATTCAGTACTTC
.	TRBV5-5	TRBJ2-3	.	CDSTRWGERPYTQYF	TGTGACAGCACCCGGTGGGGAGAGCGGCCATATACGCAGTATTTT
TRBD2	TRBV12-3/TRBV12-4	TRBJ2-1	many	CASSLLTSGNEQFF	TGTGCCAGCAGTTTACTTACTAGCGGCAATGAGCAGTTCTTC
.	TRBV4-1	TRBJ2-4	.	CARSQEHATGNIQYF	TGTGCCAGGAGCCAAGAACATGCGACAGGCAACATTCAGTACTTC
.	TRBV7-9	TRBJ2-7	once	CASSYKGGKEQYF	TGTGCCAGCAGCTATAAAGGAGGGAAGGAGCAGTACTTC
.	TRBV4-1	TRBJ1-6	once	CASRQVVTGSPFHF	TGCGCCAGCAGACAAGTCGTTACAGGTTCACCATTCCACTTT
.	TRBV10-3	TRBJ2-5	.	CANSVASETQETQYF	TGTGCCAACAGTGTAGCTAGCGAAACTCAAGAGACCCAGTACTTC
.	TRBV30	TRBJ1-1	once	CAWSEGVGTDASF	TGTGCCTGGAGTGAAGGGGTTGGCACTGACGCTTCCTTT
.	TRBV29-1	TRBJ2-3	.	CSVDVGGRTDTQYF	TGCAGCGTTGACGTTGGGGGGAGGACAGATACGCAGTATTTT
TRBD2	TRBV5-1	TRBJ2-1	.	CASSLEASGRNNEQFF	TGCGCCAGCAGCTTGGAGGCTAGCGGGAGGAACAATGAGCAGTTCTTC
.	TRBV10-2	TRBJ2-7	.	CASREQVDPYEQYF	TGCGCCAGCAGAGAGCAGGTGGATCCCTACGAGCAGTACTTC
.	TRBV6-6	TRBJ1-5	.	CASSYHRDGYQPLHF	TGTGCCAGCAGTTACCACAGGGATGGTTATCAGCCTCTGCATTTT
.	TRBV6-5	TRBJ2-2	.	CATRERVDGELFF	TGTGCCACCAGGGAGAGGGTCGACGGGGAGCTGTTTTTT
.	TRBV5-4	TRBJ2-1	.	CASNGGTFSYNEQFF	TGTGCCAGCAACGGTGGGACCTTCTCATACAATGAGCAGTTCTTC
.	TRBV4-1	TRBJ2-5	few	CASSQDQGVETQYF	TGCGCCAGCAGCCAAGATCAGGGCGTAGAGACCCAGTACTTC
.	TRBV4-3	TRBJ2-1	few	CASSQDGNRYNEQFF	TGCGCCAGCAGCCAAGATGGGAACAGATACAATGAGCAGTTCTTC
.	TRBV4-1	TRBJ2-4	.	CASSQPARGTGRNIQYF	TGCGCCAGCAGCCAACCCGCCCGGGGGACCGGTAGGAACATTCAGTACTTC
TRBD1	TRBV29-1	TRBJ2-7	many	CSVEGGTGVLYEQYF	TGCAGCGTTGAAGGGGGGACAGGGGTCCTCTACGAGCAGTACTTC
TRBD2	TRBV14	TRBJ2-1	.	CVSSHGLAWYNEQFF	TGTGTCAGCAGTCACGGACTAGCTTGGTACAATGAGCAGTTCTTC
.	TRBV4-1	TRBJ2-1	.	CASSDLVAGGPGEQFF	TGCGCCAGCAGCGACTTAGTAGCCGGAGGGCCGGGTGAGCAGTTCTTC
.	TRBV4-2	TRBJ2-3	.	CATSQGGTRGTDTQYF	TGTGCGACCAGCCAAGGAGGCACTAGGGGCACAGATACGCAGTATTTT
TRBD2	TRBV12-3/TRBV12-4	TRBJ2-1	few	CASSFPMREHNEQFF	TGTGCCAGCAGTTTCCCTATGCGGGAGCACAATGAGCAGTTCTTC
.	TRBV5-1	TRBJ2-7	.	CASSLVGEEQYF	TGCGCCAGCAGCTTGGTTGGGGAGGAGCAGTACTTC